Included here is one T cell receptor beta chain sequence, with context. What it binds is unknown. One end of the junction is discordant with germline, which a read error may explain. TCRdb keeps only in-frame clones here, not all; method: immunoSEQ multiplex PCR. This sample has roughly 56,000 clones, with roughly three quarters found just once. The data were obtained in a study of OX40 agonist ivuxolimab in advanced cancers. Findings of the study overall: Compared with others, partial responders at 0.1-3.0 mg/kg displayed clonal expansion among the lowest.

The CDR3 length is 13 residues. Germline V gene data show CDR1 as SQVTM and CDR2 as ANQGSEA. The chain recombines TRBV29-1 with TRBJ1-2; D ambiguous. The TCR was taken from an adult with an advanced solid tumor such as melanoma, head and neck, liver or kidney cancer. Sequencing was performed on CD4+ or CD8+ T cells sorted from blood, taken in a trial of the OX40 agonist ivuxolimab. CDR3 sequence reads: CSVEDRGGGGYIF. The CDR3 bases are TGCAGCGTTGAAGATCGAGGAGGCGGTGGCTACATCTTC.